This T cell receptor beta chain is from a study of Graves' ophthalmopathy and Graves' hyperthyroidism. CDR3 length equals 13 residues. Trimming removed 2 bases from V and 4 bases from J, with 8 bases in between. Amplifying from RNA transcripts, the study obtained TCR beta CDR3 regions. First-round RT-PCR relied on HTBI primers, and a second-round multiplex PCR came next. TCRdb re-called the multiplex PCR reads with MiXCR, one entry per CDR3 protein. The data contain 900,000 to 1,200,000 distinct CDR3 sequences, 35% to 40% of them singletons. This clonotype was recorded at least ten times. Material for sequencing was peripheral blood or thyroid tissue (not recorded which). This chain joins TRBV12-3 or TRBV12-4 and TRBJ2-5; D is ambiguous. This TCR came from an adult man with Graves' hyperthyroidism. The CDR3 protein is CASSLLRAETQYF. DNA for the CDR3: TGTGCCAGCAGTTTACTTCGGGCAGAGACCCAGTACTTC.